The rows below give T cell receptor beta chains drawn from one sample of a study of technical replicates of blood from a few donors. Here immunoSEQ multiplex PCR was the method, and the copy in TCRdb shows in-frame clones only, minus some. The data contain about 100,000 clones, more than 90% of them singletons. The sequenced material came from T cells isolated from PBMCs. Receptors were obtained from a human donor in good health. CDR3s include the opening cysteine and the closing phenylalanine or tryptophan. D genes are given only for firm matches. The size of a clone is reported for some rows only, either as once, few or many, or as a class for expanded clones.

V gene	J gene	D gene	clone size	CDR3 protein	CDR3 DNA
TRBV2	TRBJ1-2	TRBD1	-	CASRGDRALNYGYTF	TGTGCCAGCAGGGGGGACAGGGCCTTAAACTATGGCTACACCTTC
TRBV19	TRBJ2-3	TRBD1	once	CASSPDRGDTQYF	TGTGCCAGTAGTCCCGACAGGGGAGATACGCAGTATTTT
TRBV7-6	TRBJ2-3	-	-	CASSLTSPDTQYF	TGTGCCAGCAGCTTAACTAGTCCAGATACGCAGTATTTT
TRBV28	TRBJ2-3	TRBD2	-	CASSSRLAGLTDTQYF	TGTGCCAGCAGTTCAAGACTAGCGGGTCTCACAGATACGCAGTATTTT
TRBV10-3	TRBJ2-6	-	-	CAIRETGPGANVLTF	TGTGCCATCAGGGAAACAGGGCCTGGGGCCAACGTCCTGACTTTC
TRBV19	TRBJ1-2	TRBD1	-	CASSLGQGANYGYTF	TGTGCCAGTAGTTTGGGACAGGGGGCTAACTATGGCTACACCTTC
TRBV7-8	TRBJ2-7	TRBD1	once	CASSPGQGPSYEQYF	TGTGCCAGCAGCCCAGGACAGGGACCCTCCTACGAGCAGTACTTC
TRBV6-5	TRBJ2-1	TRBD2	-	CASSYVGLAGDNEQFF	TGTGCCAGCAGTTACGTTGGACTAGCGGGAGACAATGAGCAGTTCTTC
TRBV7-3	TRBJ2-7	TRBD1	-	CASSRDRGYEQYF	TGTGCCAGCAGCCGGGACAGGGGCTACGAGCAGTACTTC
TRBV11-3	TRBJ1-3	-	-	CASTLVQGNTIYF	TGTGCCAGCACTCTTGTCCAGGGAAACACCATATATTTT
TRBV27	TRBJ2-1	TRBD1	once	CASSGTGLSSYNEQFF	TGTGCCAGCAGCGGGACAGGGTTAAGCTCCTACAATGAGCAGTTCTTC
TRBV25-1	TRBJ2-2	TRBD2	-	CASSDLAGGPDGELFF	TGTGCCAGCAGTGACTTAGCGGGGGGGCCTGACGGGGAGCTGTTTTTT
TRBV11-3	TRBJ2-3	TRBD2	-	CASSIGRGTDTQYF	TGTGCCAGCAGCATTGGGCGGGGGACAGATACGCAGTATTTT
TRBV6-1	TRBJ1-2	TRBD1	once	CASSAGTGGAGYTF	TGTGCCAGCAGTGCCGGGACAGGGGGCGCGGGCTACACCTTC
TRBV5-8	TRBJ2-2	TRBD1	-	CASSLPGQGRTGELFF	TGTGCCAGCAGCTTGCCTGGACAGGGAAGAACCGGGGAGCTGTTTTTT
TRBV7-8	TRBJ2-3	TRBD1	-	CASSLDRGVTDTQYF	TGTGCCAGCAGCTTAGACAGGGGGGTTACAGATACGCAGTATTTT
TRBV28	TRBJ2-1	-	-	CATYYNEQFF	TGTGCCACCTACTATAATGAGCAGTTCTTC
TRBV2	TRBJ1-2	-	-	CASSRPTGSAAYGYTF	TGTGCCAGCAGTCGACCCACAGGCTCCGCAGCCTATGGCTACACCTTC
TRBV18	TRBJ2-3	TRBD2	-	CASSGTSGVSSTDTQYF	TGTGCCAGCTCCGGGACTAGCGGGGTCTCTAGCACAGATACGCAGTATTTT
TRBV7-9	TRBJ2-1	-	-	CASSPPRDNEQFF	TGTGCCAGCAGCCCTCCCAGGGACAATGAGCAGTTCTTC
TRBV18	TRBJ2-7	TRBD2	-	CASSPRLAAYEQYF	TGTGCCAGCTCACCAAGGCTAGCGGCTTACGAGCAGTACTTC
TRBV9	TRBJ2-7	-	-	CASSPGGRTYEQYF	TGTGCCAGCAGCCCCGGGGGAAGGACCTACGAGCAGTACTTC